The 15 T cell receptor beta chains presented below share a single source sample, sequenced in a study of human T cells and chemical hapten exposure. This sample's time point: patch test 1, 2 weeks after DPC sensitization. This sample's treatment: therapeutic diphenylcyclopropenone sensitization with weekly scalp DPC. Unseparated into fractions, whole blood served as the source from which total RNA was extracted. TCRdb called the RACE reads again in MiXCR, with one record for every CDR3 protein. The table lists about 37,000 distinct CDR3 sequences, over 5.5% of them singletons. The sample here was whole blood, taken in connection with sensitization to the hapten diphenylcyclopropenone (DPC). The receptors were gathered from a woman aged 25 to 45 with alopecia areata. Some clones in this sample may be carry-over from other donors' samples.

This clonotype was seen at least ten times. The gene calls are TRBV5-5 and TRBJ2-1; D is perhaps TRBD1 (6 bases). Germline V gene sequence: CDR1 SGHKS, CDR2 YYEKEE (reference sequence). This CDR3 has 15 amino acids. V lost 4 bases, J lost 2 bases, and 13 bases lay in between. DNA for the CDR3: TGTGCCAGCAGCCTTGATTGGGGGCCCTACAATGAGCAGTTCTTC. Its translation: CASSLDWGPYNEQFF.

This clonotype has a count of ten or more. The CDR3 region is CASSLEGGANVLTF. CDR3 nucleotides: TGTGCCAGCAGCTTGGAGGGTGGGGCCAACGTCCTGACTTTC. The chain is built from TRBV5-4 and TRBJ2-6, with no clear D. Trimming cost V 0 bases and J 3 bases, with 4 bases left between them. This CDR3 has 14 residues. In germline, CDR1 is SGHNT, CDR2 YYREEE (reference sequence). Complete variable domain (other parts from reference TRBV5-4 and TRBJ2-6): ETGVTQSPTHLIKTRGQQVTLRCSSQSGHNTVSWYQQALGQGPQFIFQYYREEENGRGNFPPRFSGLQFPNYSSELNVNALELDDSALYLCASSLEGGANVLTFGAGSRLTVL.

This clonotype was seen a handful of times. V and J are TRBV28 and TRBJ2-4; 8 nucleotides line up with TRBD1. Losses at the gene ends were 5 bases for V and 7 bases for J; bases not matched to a gene: 13. The CDR3 contains 16 residues. CDR1 MDHEN and CDR2 SYDVKM come from the germline V gene. The CDR3 loop is CASSLIPQTGANIQYF. The CDR3, as DNA: TGTGCCAGCAGTCTTATCCCTCAGACAGGGGCTAACATTCAGTACTTC.

This clonotype has a count of ten or more. This chain connects TRBV20-1 to TRBJ2-7, with D possibly being TRBD1 (5 bases). This CDR3 region has 12 residues. The V gene lost 7 bases and the J gene lost 5 bases, with 15 bases spanning the gap. The germline CDR1 and CDR2 sequences are DFQATT and SNEGSKA (reference sequence). The chain's CDR3 is CSVLAGRHEQYF. CDR3 in DNA: TGCAGTGTGCTGGCAGGGCGGCACGAGCAGTACTTC.

This clonotype was detected only a few times. This chain joins TRBV12-3 or TRBV12-4 and TRBJ1-2; a possible D gene is TRBD1 (5 bases). This CDR3 spans 13 amino acids. V was trimmed by 5 bases and J by 4 bases, leaving 11 bases between them. The chain's CDR3 is CASSQGVGYGYTF. Written as DNA, the CDR3 is TGTGCCAGCAGTCAAGGGGTAGGCTATGGCTACACCTTC.

The sample holds a few counts of this clonotype. The rearrangement links TRBV2 to TRBJ1-5; TRBD1 agrees at 9 bases. V was clipped by 5 bases and J by 7 bases; unmatched bases: 12. The CDR3 spans 16 residues. The V gene's germline CDR1 is SNHLY and CDR2 FYNNEI. The CDR3 region is CASSSAKNRGRQPQHF. CDR3 nucleotide sequence: TGTGCCAGCAGTTCGGCCAAAAACAGGGGGCGCCAGCCCCAGCATTTT.

This clonotype was detected a few times. The V call is TRBV3-1, the J call TRBJ2-2; no clear D. V was pared by 3 bases and J by 5 bases, with 10 bases between. The germline CDR1 and CDR2 sequences are LGHDT and YNNKEL (reference sequence). The CDR3 is 14 amino acids. This CDR3 reads CASSHSSGTGELFF. Written as DNA, the CDR3 is TGTGCCAGCAGCCATTCTTCCGGGACCGGGGAGCTGTTTTTT.

This rearrangement joins TRBV5-1 to TRBJ2-3; TRBD2 matches at 9 bases. The germline gives CDR1 SGHRS, CDR2 YFSETQ. The CDR3 totals 18 residues. The J segment lost 4 bases and the V segment lost 6 bases, leaving 18 bases of the junction unmatched. CDR3 nucleotides: TGCGCCAGCAATACTTGGATCGGCGGGGGGGTAGAAGCAGATACGCAGTATTTT. It specifies CASNTWIGGGVEADTQYF.

This clonotype was seen repeatedly, ten times or more. This chain links TRBV28 with TRBJ2-5; D is ambiguous. Trimming cost V 7 bases and J 0 bases, with 12 bases left between them. This CDR3 region has 14 residues. The germline V gene has CDR1 MDHEN and CDR2 SYDVKM. The CDR3: CASMRTVYQETQYF. CDR3 in DNA: TGTGCCAGCATGCGGACGGTGTACCAAGAGACCCAGTACTTC. The variable domain in full, with the rest retrieved from reference TRBV28 and TRBJ2-5, is DVKVTQSSRYLVKRTGEKVFLECVQDMDHENMFWYRQDPGLGLRLIYFSYDVKMKEKGDIPEGYSVSREKKERFSLILESASTNQTSMYLCASMRTVYQETQYFGPGTRLLVL.

This clonotype came up a few times. This chain connects TRBV2 to TRBJ1-2; D uncertain. The CDR3 consists of 13 residues. V gave up 6 bases and J gave up 4 bases, with 12 bases separating them. The germline V gene has CDR1 SNHLY and CDR2 FYNNEI. The chain's CDR3 is CASSLNSPYGYTF. CDR3 nucleotides: TGTGCCAGCAGCCTCAATTCCCCCTATGGCTACACCTTC. Combining the CDR3 with reference TRBV2 and TRBJ1-2 gives the whole variable domain EPEVTQTPSHQVTQMGQEVILRCVPISNHLYFYWYRQILGQKVEFLVSFYNNEISEKSEIFDDQFSVERPDGSNFTLKIRSTKLEDSAMYFCASSLNSPYGYTFGSGTRLTVV.

This clonotype was detected ten times or more. The chain combines TRBV13 with TRBJ1-2; maybe TRBD1 (6 bases). V gave up 5 bases and J gave up 2 bases, with 21 bases separating them. The CDR3 is 17 amino acids. The germline gives CDR1 PRHDT, CDR2 FYEKMQ (reference sequence). DNA of the CDR3: TGTGCCAGCAGCAATACGGAACAGGGCCAAGAAAACTATGGCTACACCTTC. Its protein is CASSNTEQGQENYGYTF.

This clonotype occurred a few times. V usage is TRBV30 and J usage is TRBJ1-1, with D unclear. Trimming removed 1 base at V and 4 bases at J, with 13 bases between. Germline V gene sequence: CDR1 GTSNPN, CDR2 SVGIG (reference sequence). CDR3 length: 14 amino acids. CDR3 bases: TGTGCCTGGAGTGGTAGTGGGAGTGCCACTGAAGCTTTCTTT. Protein sequence: CAWSGSGSATEAFF. The full variable domain, with the rest looked up from reference TRBV30 and TRBJ1-1, is SQTIHQWPATLVQPVGSPLSLECTVEGTSNPNLYWYRQAAGRGLQLLFYSVGIGQISSEVPQNLSASRPQDRQFILSSKKLLLSDSGFYLCAWSGSGSATEAFFGQGTRLTVV.

This clonotype was detected ten times or more. The V call is TRBV2, the J call TRBJ1-2; D is perhaps TRBD1 (5 bases). V was pared by 6 bases and J by 8 bases, with 7 bases between. Germline lookup yields CDR1 SNHLY and CDR2 FYNNEI. The CDR3 contains 10 residues. The CDR3 here is CASRAGGYTF. In nucleotides, the CDR3 is TGTGCCAGCAGGGCAGGGGGCTACACCTTC.

In its sample, this clonotype was seen a few times. The V gene is TRBV2, the J gene TRBJ1-1; unclear D gene. Trimming stripped 7 bases from V and 0 bases from J, with 3 bases between. The CDR3 runs 11 residues. Germline lookup yields CDR1 SNHLY and CDR2 FYNNEI. CDR3 in amino acids: CASTVNTEAFF. The DNA of the CDR3 is TGTGCCAGCACTGTGAACACTGAAGCTTTCTTT.

The sample holds many counts of this clonotype. This chain uses TRBV20-1 with TRBJ2-2; D remains unclear. There are 14 residues in the CDR3. Germline CDR1 and CDR2: DFQATT and SNEGSKA (reference sequence). V was cut by 0 bases and J by 4 bases, with 9 bases left in between. CDR3 residues: CSAREHRATGELFF. The CDR3 region has the DNA TGCAGTGCTAGAGAGCACAGAGCCACCGGGGAGCTGTTTTTT.